Each of the 9 T cell receptor beta chains below was sequenced from the same sample in a study of T-cell reconstitution after alpha-beta-depleted transplantation in children. For TCRbeta, the library was prepared with unique molecular identifiers. TCRdb re-called the PCR reads through MiXCR, storing one row per CDR3 protein. The sample carries about 76,000 distinct CDR3 sequences, less than 15% recorded once. The specimen comprised PBMCs, mostly from graft donor cells, sampled 180 days after TCRalphabeta/CD19-depleted stem cell transplant. These receptors were taken from a male patient aged 2 to 10 who had a stem cell transplant for acute lymphoblastic leukemia, so the T cells may come from the graft donor.

The rearrangement joins TRBV25-1 to TRBJ1-6; a weak D match, TRBD1 (5 bases). With 1 base removed from V and 8 bases from J, the gap between germline ends came to 12 bases. Germline V gene sequence: CDR1 MGHDK, CDR2 SYGVNS. This CDR3 comprises 15 residues. The CDR3: CASSEWGMTDSPLHF. CDR3 sequence (DNA): TGTGCCAGCAGTGAATGGGGGATGACGGATTCACCCCTCCACTTT.

There are a few counts of this clonotype. The rearrangement joins TRBV20-1 to TRBJ2-5; 7 bases match TRBD2. Germline CDR1 and CDR2: DFQATT and SNEGSKA (reference sequence). Germline trimming cut 2 bases from V and 3 bases from J; bases unmatched to any gene: 3. The CDR3 has 13 amino acids. The CDR3 loop is CSARQGGKETQYF. The CDR3 DNA follows: TGCAGTGCTAGACAGGGAGGGAAAGAGACCCAGTACTTC.

The chain links TRBV7-8 to TRBJ1-5; TRBD1 matches at 8 bases. Germline-derived CDR1 and CDR2 are SGHVS and FQNEAQ. The CDR3 extends over 16 amino acids. The V and J ends lost 3 bases and 4 bases, in that order; junction bases with no gene match: 8. The CDR3 nucleotides are TGTGCCAGCAGCTTGGGGACAGGTGTCTCAAATCAGCCCCAGCATTTT. Its translation is CASSLGTGVSNQPQHF.

This sequence joins TRBV4-2 and TRBJ2-2, with D possibly TRBD2 on 5 matching bases. This CDR3 has 15 amino acids. Germline CDR1 reads LGHNA; CDR2 reads YNFKEQ. V gave up 5 bases and J gave up 2 bases, with 12 bases separating them. CDR3 sequence: CASSREAVNTGELFF. The CDR3 DNA follows: TGTGCCAGCAGCAGGGAAGCGGTAAACACCGGGGAGCTGTTTTTT.

This clonotype was recorded a few times. V is TRBV4-3 and J is TRBJ2-3; D not certain. Germline V CDR1 and CDR2: LGHNA, YSLEER. The ends were cut back, 0 bases at V and 8 bases at J, with 9 bases in the middle. The length of the CDR3 is 13 residues. The CDR3 here is CASSQELPLTQYF. The DNA of the CDR3 is TGCGCCAGCAGCCAAGAACTGCCCCTTACGCAGTATTTT.

This rearrangement joins TRBV15 to TRBJ2-5; no clear D gene. Germline values: CDR1 LNHNV, CDR2 YYDKDF (reference sequence). Trimming shortened V by 7 bases and J by 4 bases, and 19 bases separated the two germline ends. The CDR3 loop spans 15 amino acids. Written as DNA, the CDR3 is TGTGCCACCACCCCTGGCCGGCAGCTGCTAGAGACCCAGTACTTC. Protein: CATTPGRQLLETQYF.

The sample holds many counts of this clonotype. The V call is TRBV20-1, the J call TRBJ1-2; TRBD1 might be the D (5 bases). The CDR3 runs 14 residues. Germline V gene data show CDR1 as DFQATT and CDR2 as SNEGSKA (reference sequence). Trimming removed 0 bases at V and 2 bases at J, with 10 bases between. The CDR3 DNA follows: TGCAGTGCTAGAGATGGGTCAGGGAACTATGGCTACACCTTC. It translates to CSARDGSGNYGYTF.

This clonotype was recorded a few times. This sequence joins TRBV12-3 or TRBV12-4 and TRBJ2-1, with 14 nucleotides matching TRBD2. Losses at the gene ends were 5 bases for V and 9 bases for J; bases not matched to a gene: 6. This CDR3 is built from 15 residues. In nucleotides, the CDR3 is TGTGCCAGCAGTCCCCACGGGACTAGCGGGAGTGAGCAGTTCTTC. Its translation is CASSPHGTSGSEQFF.

This clonotype was observed many times. This chain uses TRBV5-1 with TRBJ2-7; D tentatively reads TRBD1 or TRBD2 (5 bases each). V was trimmed by 0 bases and J by 2 bases, leaving 12 bases between them. The CDR3 has 15 residues. The V gene's germline CDR1 is SGHRS and CDR2 YFSETQ. The CDR3 reads CASSLAGTGTYEQYF. The CDR3 coding sequence is TGCGCCAGCAGCTTGGCCGGGACGGGGACCTACGAGCAGTACTTC.